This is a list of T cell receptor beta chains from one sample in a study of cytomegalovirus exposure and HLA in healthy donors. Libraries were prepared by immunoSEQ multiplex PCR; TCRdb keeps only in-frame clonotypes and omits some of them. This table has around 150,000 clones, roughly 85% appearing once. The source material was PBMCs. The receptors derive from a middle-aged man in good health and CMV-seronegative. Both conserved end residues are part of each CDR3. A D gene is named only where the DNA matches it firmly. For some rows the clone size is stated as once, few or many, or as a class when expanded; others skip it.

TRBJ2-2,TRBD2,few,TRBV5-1,CASSLEAGGTGELFF,TGCGCCAGCAGCTTGGAAGCGGGGGGGACCGGGGAGCTGTTTTTT
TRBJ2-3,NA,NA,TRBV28,CASTVLVGATDTQYF,TGTGCCAGCACCGTTTTGGTGGGAGCCACAGATACGCAGTATTTT
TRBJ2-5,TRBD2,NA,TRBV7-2,CASSLSGRHQETQYF,TGTGCCAGCAGCCTTAGCGGGAGGCACCAAGAGACCCAGTACTTC
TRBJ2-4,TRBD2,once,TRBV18,CASSRRTSGRLAKNIQYF,TGTGCCAGCTCCCGGAGGACTAGCGGGAGACTAGCCAAAAACATTCAGTACTTC
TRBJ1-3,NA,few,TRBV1,CTSSQDLGVDGRWGNTIYF,TGCACCAGCAGCCAAGATCTGGGAGTAGATGGAAGATGGGGAAACACCATATATTTT
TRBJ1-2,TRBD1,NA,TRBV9,CASTIEGTGVYGYTF,TGTGCCAGCACCATTGAAGGGACAGGGGTCTACGGCTACACCTTC
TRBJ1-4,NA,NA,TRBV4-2,CASSQELGINEKLFF,TGTGCCAGCAGCCAAGAACTAGGGATAAATGAAAAACTGTTTTTT
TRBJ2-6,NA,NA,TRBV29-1,CSFSGGRGANVLTF,TGCAGCTTTTCAGGAGGCCGCGGGGCCAACGTCCTGACTTTC
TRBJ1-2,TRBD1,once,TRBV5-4,CASSLVRSFGQGDYTF,TGTGCCAGCAGCTTGGTTCGATCTTTTGGGCAGGGGGACTACACCTTC
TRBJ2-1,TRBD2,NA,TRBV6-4,CASRWSLKRGDEQFF,TGTGCCAGCAGGTGGTCCCTGAAACGGGGGGATGAGCAGTTCTTC
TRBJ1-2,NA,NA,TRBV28,CASSFQTGNGYTF,TGTGCCAGCAGTTTCCAAACAGGGAATGGCTACACCTTC
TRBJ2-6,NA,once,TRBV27,CASSAGANGLTF,TGTGCCAGCAGCGCTGGGGCCAACGGCCTGACTTTC
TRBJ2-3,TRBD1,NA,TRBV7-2,CASRLDRGSTDTQYF,TGTGCCAGCAGGCTCGACAGGGGAAGCACAGATACGCAGTATTTT
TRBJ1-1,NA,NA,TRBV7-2,CASSQYRDTTEAFF,TGTGCCAGCAGCCAATACAGGGATACGACTGAAGCTTTCTTT
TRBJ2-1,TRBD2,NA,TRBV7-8,CASSSVRGTRNRGNEQFF,TGTGCCAGCAGCTCCGTCCGCGGGACTAGGAATCGAGGCAATGAGCAGTTCTTC
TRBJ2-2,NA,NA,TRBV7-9,CATDSNTGELFF,TGTGCCACCGACAGTAACACCGGGGAGCTGTTTTTT
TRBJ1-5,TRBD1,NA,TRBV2,CASSGGGRGKLNQPQHF,TGTGCCAGCAGTGGAGGGGGCAGAGGGAAGTTAAATCAGCCCCAGCATTTT
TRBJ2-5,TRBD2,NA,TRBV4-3,CASSQGGGVETQYF,TGCGCCAGCAGCCAAGGGGGGGGTGTGGAGACCCAGTACTTC